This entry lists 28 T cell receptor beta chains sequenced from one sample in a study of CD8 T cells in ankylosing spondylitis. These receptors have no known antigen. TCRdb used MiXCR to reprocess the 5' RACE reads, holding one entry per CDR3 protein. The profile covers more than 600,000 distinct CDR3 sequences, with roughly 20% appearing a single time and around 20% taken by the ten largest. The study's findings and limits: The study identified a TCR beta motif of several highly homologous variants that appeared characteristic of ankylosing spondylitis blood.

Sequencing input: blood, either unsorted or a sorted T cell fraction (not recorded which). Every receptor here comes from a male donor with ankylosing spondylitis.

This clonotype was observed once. DNA for the CDR3: TGCGCCAGCAGCCAAGGTAGGGACAGGGGCTTTCTCGAGCAGTACTTC. Amino acids: CASSQGRDRGFLEQYF. The chain uses TRBV4-3 and TRBJ2-7; 10 nucleotides line up with TRBD1. V was pared by 1 base and J by 6 bases, with 9 bases of the junction left unmatched. The CDR3 loop spans 16 amino acids. CDR1 is LGHNA and CDR2 is YSLEER in the germline V gene.

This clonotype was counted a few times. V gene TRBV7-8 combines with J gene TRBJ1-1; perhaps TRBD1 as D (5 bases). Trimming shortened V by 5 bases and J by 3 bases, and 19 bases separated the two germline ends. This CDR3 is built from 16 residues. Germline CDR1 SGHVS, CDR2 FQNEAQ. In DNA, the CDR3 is TGTGCCAGCAGCAACCTGGCCAGGGCCAGGTACACTGAAGCTTTCTTT. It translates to CASSNLARARYTEAFF. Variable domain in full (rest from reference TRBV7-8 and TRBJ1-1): GAGVSQSPRYKVAKRGQDVALRCDPISGHVSLFWYQQALGQGPEFLTYFQNEAQLDKSGLPSDRFFAERPEGSVSTLKIQRTQQEDSAVYLCASSNLARARYTEAFFGQGTRLTVV.

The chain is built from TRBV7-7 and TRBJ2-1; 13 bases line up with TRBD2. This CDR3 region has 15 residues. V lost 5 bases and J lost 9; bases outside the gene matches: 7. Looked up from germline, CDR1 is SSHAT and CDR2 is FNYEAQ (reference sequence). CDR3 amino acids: CASSTLAGGPREQFF. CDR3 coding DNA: TGTGCCAGCAGCACACTAGCGGGAGGGCCTCGTGAGCAGTTCTTC.

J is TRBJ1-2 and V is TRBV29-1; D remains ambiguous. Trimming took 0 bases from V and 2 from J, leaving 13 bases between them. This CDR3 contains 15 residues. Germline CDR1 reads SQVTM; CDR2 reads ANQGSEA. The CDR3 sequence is CSVEEMQSLNYGYTF. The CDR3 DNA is TGCAGCGTTGAAGAGATGCAGTCCCTAAACTATGGCTACACCTTC.

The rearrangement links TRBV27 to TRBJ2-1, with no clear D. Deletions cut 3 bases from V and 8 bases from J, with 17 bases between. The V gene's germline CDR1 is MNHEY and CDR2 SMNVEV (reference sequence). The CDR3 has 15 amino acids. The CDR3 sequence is CASSLTAPTRDEQFF. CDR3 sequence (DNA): TGTGCCAGCAGTTTGACGGCCCCTACACGTGATGAGCAGTTCTTC.

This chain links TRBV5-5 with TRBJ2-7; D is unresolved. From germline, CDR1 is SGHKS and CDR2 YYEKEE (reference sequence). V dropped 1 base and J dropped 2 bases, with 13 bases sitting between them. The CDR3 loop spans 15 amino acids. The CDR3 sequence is CASSLRWTEAYEQYF. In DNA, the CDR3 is TGTGCCAGCAGCTTGAGGTGGACGGAAGCCTACGAGCAGTACTTC.

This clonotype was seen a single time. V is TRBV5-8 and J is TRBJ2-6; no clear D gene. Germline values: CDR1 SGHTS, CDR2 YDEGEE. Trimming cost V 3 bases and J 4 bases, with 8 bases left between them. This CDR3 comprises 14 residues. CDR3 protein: CASSWGFGANVLTF. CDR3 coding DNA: TGTGCCAGCAGCTGGGGATTCGGGGCCAACGTCCTGACTTTC.

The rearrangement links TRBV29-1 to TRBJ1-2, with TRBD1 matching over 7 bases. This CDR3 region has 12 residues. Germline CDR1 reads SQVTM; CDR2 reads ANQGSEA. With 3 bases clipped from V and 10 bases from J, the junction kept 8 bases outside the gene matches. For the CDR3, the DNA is TGCAGCGTTGACGGCAGGGGGGAGTCCTACACCTTC. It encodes CSVDGRGESYTF.

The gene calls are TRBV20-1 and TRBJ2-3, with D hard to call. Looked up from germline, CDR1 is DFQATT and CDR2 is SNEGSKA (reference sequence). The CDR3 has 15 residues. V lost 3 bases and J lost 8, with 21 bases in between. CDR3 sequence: CSARQRWLVLPTQYF. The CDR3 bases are TGCAGTGCTAGGCAAAGATGGTTGGTCCTTCCTACGCAGTATTTT.

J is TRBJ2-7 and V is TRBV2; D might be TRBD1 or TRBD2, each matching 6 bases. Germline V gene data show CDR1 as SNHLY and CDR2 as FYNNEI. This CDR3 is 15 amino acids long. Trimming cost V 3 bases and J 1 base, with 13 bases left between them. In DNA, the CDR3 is TGTGCCAGCAGTGATCCGGGGGCTGGATCCTACGAGCAGTACTTC. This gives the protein CASSDPGAGSYEQYF. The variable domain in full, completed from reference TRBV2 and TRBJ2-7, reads EPEVTQTPSHQVTQMGQEVILRCVPISNHLYFYWYRQILGQKVEFLVSFYNNEISEKSEIFDDQFSVERPDGSNFTLKIRSTKLEDSAMYFCASSDPGAGSYEQYFGPGTRLTVT.

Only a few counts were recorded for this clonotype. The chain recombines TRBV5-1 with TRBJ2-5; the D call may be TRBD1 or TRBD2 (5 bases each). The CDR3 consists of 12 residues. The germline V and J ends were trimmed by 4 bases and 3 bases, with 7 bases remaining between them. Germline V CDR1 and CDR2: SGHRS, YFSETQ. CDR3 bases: TGCGCCAGCAGCGTGGGGGAAGAGACCCAGTACTTC. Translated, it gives CASSVGEETQYF.

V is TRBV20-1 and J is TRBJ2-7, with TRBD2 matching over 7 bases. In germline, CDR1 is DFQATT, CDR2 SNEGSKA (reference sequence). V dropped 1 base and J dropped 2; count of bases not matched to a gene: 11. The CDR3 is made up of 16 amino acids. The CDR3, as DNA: TGCAGTGCTAGAGGGCTAGCGGTAGAGATTCCCTACGAGCAGTACTTC. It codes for CSARGLAVEIPYEQYF.

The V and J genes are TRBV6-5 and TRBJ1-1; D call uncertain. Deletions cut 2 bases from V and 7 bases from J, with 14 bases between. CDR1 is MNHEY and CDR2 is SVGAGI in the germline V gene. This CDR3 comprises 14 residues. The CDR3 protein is CASSYTREYYEAFF. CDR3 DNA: TGTGCCAGCAGTTACACTCGGGAGTATTATGAAGCTTTCTTT.

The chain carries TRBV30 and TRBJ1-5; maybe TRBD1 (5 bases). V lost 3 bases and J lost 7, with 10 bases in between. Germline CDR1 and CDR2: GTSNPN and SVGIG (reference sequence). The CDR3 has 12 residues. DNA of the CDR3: TGTGCCTGGAGCCGTCAGGGACAGCCCCAGCATTTT. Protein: CAWSRQGQPQHF. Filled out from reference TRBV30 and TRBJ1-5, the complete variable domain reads SQTIHQWPATLVQPVGSPLSLECTVEGTSNPNLYWYRQAAGRGLQLLFYSVGIGQISSEVPQNLSASRPQDRQFILSSKKLLLSDSGFYLCAWSRQGQPQHFGDGTRLSIL.

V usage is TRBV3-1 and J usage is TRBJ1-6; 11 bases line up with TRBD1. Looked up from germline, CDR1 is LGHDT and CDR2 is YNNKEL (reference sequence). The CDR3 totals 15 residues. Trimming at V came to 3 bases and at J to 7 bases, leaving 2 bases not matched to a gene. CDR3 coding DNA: TGTGCCAGCAGCCATGGGACAGGGGGAAATTCACCCCTCCACTTT. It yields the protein CASSHGTGGNSPLHF.

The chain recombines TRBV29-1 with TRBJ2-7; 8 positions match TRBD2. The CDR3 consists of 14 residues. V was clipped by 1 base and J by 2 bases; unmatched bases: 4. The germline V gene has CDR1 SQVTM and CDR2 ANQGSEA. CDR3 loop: CSVEAGGEAYEQYF. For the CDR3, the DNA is TGCAGCGTTGAAGCGGGGGGGGAGGCCTACGAGCAGTACTTC.

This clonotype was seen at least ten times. CDR3 DNA sequence: TGTGCCAGCAGCCCACAGTACGGGGACAATCAGCCCCAGCATTTT. This translates into CASSPQYGDNQPQHF. This chain uses TRBV12-3 or TRBV12-4 with TRBJ1-5; D is uncertain. Deletions cut 6 bases from V and 3 bases from J, with 15 bases between. The CDR3 totals 15 residues.

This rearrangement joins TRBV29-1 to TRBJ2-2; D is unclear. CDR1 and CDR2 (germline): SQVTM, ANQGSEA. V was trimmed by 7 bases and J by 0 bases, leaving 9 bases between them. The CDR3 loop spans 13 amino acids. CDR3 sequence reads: CSAQRANTGELFF. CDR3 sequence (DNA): TGCAGCGCCCAACGGGCGAACACCGGGGAGCTGTTTTTT.

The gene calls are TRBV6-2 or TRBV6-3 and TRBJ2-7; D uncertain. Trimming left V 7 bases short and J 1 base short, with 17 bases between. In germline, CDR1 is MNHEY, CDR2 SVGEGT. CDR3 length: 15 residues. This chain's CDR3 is CASKDDLSLSYEQYF. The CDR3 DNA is TGTGCCAGCAAAGATGACCTATCCCTTTCCTACGAGCAGTACTTC.

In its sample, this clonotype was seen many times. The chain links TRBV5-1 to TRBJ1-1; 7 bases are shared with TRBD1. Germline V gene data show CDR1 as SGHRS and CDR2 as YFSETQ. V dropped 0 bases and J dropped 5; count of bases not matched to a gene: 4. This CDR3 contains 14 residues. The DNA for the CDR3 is TGCGCCAGCAGCTTGGTCGCAGGGGGAACTGAAGCTTTCTTT. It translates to CASSLVAGGTEAFF.

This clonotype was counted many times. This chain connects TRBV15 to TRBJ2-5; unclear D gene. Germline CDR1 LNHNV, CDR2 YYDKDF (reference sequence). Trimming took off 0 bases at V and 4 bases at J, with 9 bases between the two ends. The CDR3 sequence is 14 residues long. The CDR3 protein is CATSRDQYPETQYF. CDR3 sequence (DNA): TGTGCCACCAGCAGAGATCAGTATCCAGAGACCCAGTACTTC.

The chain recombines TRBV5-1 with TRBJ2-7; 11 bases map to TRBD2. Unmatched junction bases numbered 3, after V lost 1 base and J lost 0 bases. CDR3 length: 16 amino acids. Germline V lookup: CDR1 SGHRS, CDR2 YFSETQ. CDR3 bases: TGCGCCAGCAGCTTGACCCTAGCGGGAGGCTCCTACGAGCAGTACTTC. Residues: CASSLTLAGGSYEQYF.

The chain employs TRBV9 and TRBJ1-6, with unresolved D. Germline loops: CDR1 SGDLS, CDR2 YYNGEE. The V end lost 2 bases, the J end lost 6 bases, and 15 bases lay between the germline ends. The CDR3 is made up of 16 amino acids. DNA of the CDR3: TGTGCCAGCAGCGTTCAGCCGGGCGCTGTTAATTCACCCCTCCACTTT. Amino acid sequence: CASSVQPGAVNSPLHF.

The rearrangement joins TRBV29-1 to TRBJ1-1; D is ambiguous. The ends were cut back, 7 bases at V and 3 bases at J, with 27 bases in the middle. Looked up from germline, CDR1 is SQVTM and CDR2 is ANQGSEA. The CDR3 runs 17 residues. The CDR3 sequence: CSAAAARHLLGDTEAFF. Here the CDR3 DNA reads TGCAGCGCCGCGGCGGCGCGTCATCTCCTTGGGGACACTGAAGCTTTCTTT.

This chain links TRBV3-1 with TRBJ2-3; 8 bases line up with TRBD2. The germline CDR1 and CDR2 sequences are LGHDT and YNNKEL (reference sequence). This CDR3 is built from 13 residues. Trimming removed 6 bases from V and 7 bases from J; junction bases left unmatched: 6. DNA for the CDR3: TGTGCCAGCAGTAGCGGGACGGGAAATACGCAGTATTTT. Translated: CASSSGTGNTQYF.

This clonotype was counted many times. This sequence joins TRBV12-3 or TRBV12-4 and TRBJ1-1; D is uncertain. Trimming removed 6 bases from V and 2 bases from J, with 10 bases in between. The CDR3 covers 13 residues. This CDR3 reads CASRITANTEAFF. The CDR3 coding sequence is TGTGCCAGCAGAATCACAGCTAACACTGAAGCTTTCTTT.

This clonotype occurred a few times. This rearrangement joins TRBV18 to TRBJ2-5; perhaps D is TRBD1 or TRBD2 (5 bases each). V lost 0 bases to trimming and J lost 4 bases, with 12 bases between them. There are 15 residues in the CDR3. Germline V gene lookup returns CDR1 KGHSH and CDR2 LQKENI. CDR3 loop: CASSPPPRGVETQYF. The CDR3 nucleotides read TGTGCCAGCTCACCACCCCCCCGAGGGGTAGAGACCCAGTACTTC.

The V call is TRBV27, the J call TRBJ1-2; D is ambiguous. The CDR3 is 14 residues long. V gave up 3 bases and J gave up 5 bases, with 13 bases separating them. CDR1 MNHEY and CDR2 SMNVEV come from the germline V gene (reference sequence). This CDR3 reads CASSFSESGYGYTF. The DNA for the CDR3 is TGTGCCAGCAGTTTTTCAGAAAGTGGGTATGGCTACACCTTC.